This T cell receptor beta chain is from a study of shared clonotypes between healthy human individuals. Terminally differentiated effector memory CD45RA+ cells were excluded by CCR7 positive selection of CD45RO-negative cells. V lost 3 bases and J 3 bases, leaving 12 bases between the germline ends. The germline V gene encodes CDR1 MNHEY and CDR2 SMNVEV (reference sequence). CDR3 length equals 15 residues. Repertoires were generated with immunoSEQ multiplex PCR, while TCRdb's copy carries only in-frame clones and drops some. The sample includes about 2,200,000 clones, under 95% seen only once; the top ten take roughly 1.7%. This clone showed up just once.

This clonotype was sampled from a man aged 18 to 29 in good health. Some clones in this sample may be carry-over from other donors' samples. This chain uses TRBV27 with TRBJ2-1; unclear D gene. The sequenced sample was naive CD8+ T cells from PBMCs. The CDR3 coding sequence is TGTGCCAGCAGTTTCCGCGACAAGTTCTACAATGAGCAGTTCTTC. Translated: CASSFRDKFYNEQFF.